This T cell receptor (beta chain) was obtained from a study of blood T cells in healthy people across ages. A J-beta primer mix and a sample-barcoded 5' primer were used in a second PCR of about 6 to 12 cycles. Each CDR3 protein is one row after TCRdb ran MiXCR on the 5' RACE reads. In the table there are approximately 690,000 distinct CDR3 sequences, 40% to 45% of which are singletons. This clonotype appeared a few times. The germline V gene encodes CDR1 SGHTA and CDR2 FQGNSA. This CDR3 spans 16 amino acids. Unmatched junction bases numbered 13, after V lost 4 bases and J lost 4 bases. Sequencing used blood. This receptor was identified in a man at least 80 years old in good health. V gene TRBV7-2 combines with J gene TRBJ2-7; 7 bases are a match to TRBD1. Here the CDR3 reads CASSYGGQRVVYEQYF. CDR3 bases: TGTGCCAGCAGCTATGGGGGACAGCGAGTAGTATACGAGCAGTACTTC.